These 26 T cell receptor beta chains originate from one sample sequenced in a study of CD8 T cells in Susac syndrome. With random hexamers, reverse transcription was performed on about 0.45 to 1 ug of RNA. Using its own MiXCR run on the immunoSEQ multiplex PCR reads, TCRdb lists one record per CDR3 protein. The table includes 150,000 to 200,000 distinct CDR3 sequences, 90% to 95% detected once. Sample: CD4+ T cells from PBMCs. These receptors were obtained from a human donor in good health.

The chain carries TRBV4-2 and TRBJ1-1; a weak D match, TRBD1 (5 bases). This CDR3 region has 15 residues. Germline lookup yields CDR1 LGHNA and CDR2 YNFKEQ. V lost 4 bases, J lost 3 bases, and 15 bases lay in between. The CDR3 region has the DNA TGTGCCAGCAGCCGTCTTGGGGGTACGGACACTGAAGCTTTCTTT. It specifies CASSRLGGTDTEAFF.

The chain links TRBV19 to TRBJ2-6; D unresolved. This CDR3 has 15 residues. V was pared by 7 bases and J by 0 bases, with 10 bases between. CDR1 and CDR2 from the germline V gene are LNHDA and SQIVND (reference sequence). This chain's CDR3 is CASKSGASGANVLTF. CDR3 in DNA: TGTGCCAGTAAGTCCGGAGCCTCTGGGGCCAACGTCCTGACTTTC.

The rearrangement joins TRBV5-1 to TRBJ1-2; TRBD1 is a possible D gene (6 bases). Germline V CDR1 and CDR2: SGHRS, YFSETQ. Deletions cut 3 bases from V and 4 bases from J, with 16 bases between. The CDR3 is 15 amino acids. The CDR3 nucleotides read TGCGCCAGCAGCTGGGGGGCGGAATCCTCCTATGGCTACACCTTC. Its translation is CASSWGAESSYGYTF.

The rearrangement links TRBV7-2 to TRBJ2-7; the D gene is possibly TRBD2 (6 bases). Germline CDR1 SGHTA, CDR2 FQGNSA. With 2 bases removed from V and 3 bases from J, the gap between germline ends came to 8 bases. The CDR3 covers 13 residues. The CDR3 DNA sequence: TGTGCCAGCAGCTTAACGACTAGCTACGAGCAGTACTTC. It encodes CASSLTTSYEQYF. Variable domain in full (rest from reference TRBV7-2 and TRBJ2-7): GAGVSQSPSNKVTEKGKDVELRCDPISGHTALYWYRQSLGQGLEFLIYFQGNSAPDKSGLPSDRFSAERTGGSVSTLTIQRTQQEDSAVYLCASSLTTSYEQYFGPGTRLTVT.

This clonotype was picked up one time. The genes are TRBV2 and TRBJ1-2; D unclear. Germline values: CDR1 SNHLY, CDR2 FYNNEI. Trimming left V 6 bases short and J 4 bases short, with 6 bases between. CDR3 size: 11 residues. CDR3 in amino acids: CASRGGYGYTF. CDR3 nucleotides: TGTGCCAGCAGGGGCGGCTATGGCTACACCTTC.

The chain employs TRBV4-1 and TRBJ2-5; 8 bases map to TRBD2. Germline V gene lookup returns CDR1 MGHRA and CDR2 YSYEKL. With V trimmed by 0 bases and J by 5 bases, 8 bases remained unmatched. This CDR3 has 16 amino acids. In DNA, the CDR3 is TGCGCCAGCAGCCAAGAAGGGGCTAGCGGGTTGGAGACCCAGTACTTC. The encoded protein is CASSQEGASGLETQYF.

This chain connects TRBV5-1 to TRBJ1-6; D might be TRBD1 (6 bases). The CDR3 consists of 14 residues. V was pared by 1 base and J by 7 bases, with 9 bases between. The germline V gene has CDR1 SGHRS and CDR2 YFSETQ. CDR3 nucleotide sequence: TGCGCCAGCAGCTTGCTGGACAGAAATTCACCCCTCCACTTT. The encoded protein is CASSLLDRNSPLHF.

This chain links TRBV6-1 with TRBJ2-5; D is perhaps TRBD1 (6 bases). Germline V gene data show CDR1 as MNHNS and CDR2 as SASEGT. CDR3 length: 13 residues. The V end was cut by 6 bases, the J end by 5 bases, with 13 bases between. The CDR3 loop is CASSAWDKETQYF. Written as DNA, the CDR3 is TGTGCCAGCAGCGCTTGGGACAAGGAGACCCAGTACTTC.

This clonotype was picked up one time. The chain recombines TRBV7-6 with TRBJ2-7, with D hard to call. With 5 bases removed from V and 6 bases from J, the gap between germline ends came to 11 bases. CDR3 size: 12 residues. Germline CDR1 reads SGHVS; CDR2 reads FNYEAQ. As DNA, the CDR3 is TGTGCCAGCAGCCAAACCAGAGGCGAGCAGTACTTC. Encoded protein: CASSQTRGEQYF.

The chain joins TRBV10-3 to TRBJ2-5; 8 bases line up with TRBD1. J lost 5 bases, V lost 2 bases, and 10 bases had no gene match. Per germline, CDR1 ENHRY and CDR2 SYGVKD. The CDR3 runs to 16 residues. Written as DNA, the CDR3 is TGTGCCATCAGTGAGGCCCAGGGGGCTCTGGGGGAGACCCAGTACTTC. Translating gives CAISEAQGALGETQYF.

The chain recombines TRBV2 with TRBJ1-4; D possibly corresponds to TRBD1 (6 bases). This CDR3 has 13 amino acids. The germline V gene has CDR1 SNHLY and CDR2 FYNNEI. Trimming took off 9 bases at V and 9 bases at J, with 17 bases between the two ends. The CDR3 DNA follows: TGTGCCAGACGACAGGCTAATGAAAAAAAACTGTTTTTT. It specifies CARRQANEKKLFF.

The J gene is TRBJ1-2, the V gene TRBV7-9; TRBD1 matches at 7 bases. This CDR3 has 14 amino acids. Looked up from germline, CDR1 is SEHNR and CDR2 is FQNEAQ (reference sequence). Unmatched junction bases numbered 4, after V lost 1 base and J lost 5 bases. The CDR3 sequence is CASSLDGTEYGYTF. The CDR3 bases are TGTGCCAGCAGCTTAGATGGGACAGAATATGGCTACACCTTC.

The rearrangement links TRBV20-1 to TRBJ2-7, with D unresolved. V was pared by 0 bases and J by 7 bases, with 13 bases between. Germline V gives CDR1 DFQATT, CDR2 SNEGSKA (reference sequence). The CDR3 runs to 13 residues. CDR3: CSAREGRFGEQYF. In DNA form, the CDR3 reads TGCAGTGCTAGAGAGGGCAGGTTCGGGGAGCAGTACTTC.

The chain is built from TRBV12-3 or TRBV12-4 and TRBJ1-4; D not certain. The length of the CDR3 is 12 residues. The V end was cut by 6 bases, the J end by 11 bases, with 13 bases between. CDR3 nucleotide sequence: TGTGCCAGCAGCATCCCCCCCGGGAAACTGTTTTTT. It translates to CASSIPPGKLFF.

The V and J genes are TRBV29-1 and TRBJ1-2; D is possibly TRBD1 (6 bases). This CDR3 comprises 16 residues. The V end lost 3 bases, the J end lost 2 bases, and 19 bases lay between the germline ends. Germline V CDR1 and CDR2: SQVTM, ANQGSEA. CDR3: CSVEWVPGQLNYGYTF. In DNA, the CDR3 is TGCAGCGTTGAGTGGGTTCCAGGACAGCTCAACTATGGCTACACCTTC.

This chain connects TRBV20-1 to TRBJ1-2, with D maybe TRBD1 (5 bases). Germline loops: CDR1 DFQATT, CDR2 SNEGSKA (reference sequence). Trimming removed 6 bases from V and 5 bases from J, with 16 bases in between. The CDR3 totals 13 residues. CDR3 amino acids: CSATLGTDYGYTF. The CDR3 nucleotides read TGCAGTGCCACCCTCGGGACGGATTATGGCTACACCTTC.

This sequence joins TRBV30 and TRBJ2-6; 9 bases line up with TRBD1. With 5 bases clipped from V and 1 base from J, the junction kept 9 bases outside the gene matches. From germline, CDR1 is GTSNPN and CDR2 SVGIG (reference sequence). The CDR3 totals 17 residues. The CDR3 spells CAWGYRGRRSGANVLTF. CDR3 nucleotide sequence: TGTGCCTGGGGCTACAGGGGGCGCAGGTCTGGGGCCAACGTCCTGACTTTC.

The CDR3 DNA reads TGTGCCACCAGTGATCCAGGACAGGGGAGTTTCACCGGGGAGCTGTTTTTT. It encodes CATSDPGQGSFTGELFF. The chain couples TRBV24-1 to TRBJ2-2; 9 bases match TRBD1. With V trimmed by 3 bases and J by 4 bases, 8 bases remained unmatched. The germline V gene has CDR1 KGHDR and CDR2 SFDVKD. CDR3 length: 17 residues.

The V call is TRBV29-1, the J call TRBJ2-1, with D possibly TRBD1 on 7 matching bases. The V end was cut by 3 bases, the J end by 0 bases, with 15 bases between. Looked up from germline, CDR1 is SQVTM and CDR2 is ANQGSEA. The CDR3 consists of 16 residues. Here the CDR3 reads CSVEQGGPSSYNEQFF. CDR3 coding DNA: TGCAGCGTTGAGCAGGGGGGTCCAAGCTCCTACAATGAGCAGTTCTTC.

This clonotype was found once. The chain is built from TRBV7-2 and TRBJ1-2, with D possibly matching TRBD1 (5 bases). The V end lost 3 bases, the J end lost 7 bases, and 12 bases lay between the germline ends. The CDR3 has 13 amino acids. Germline V gives CDR1 SGHTA, CDR2 FQGNSA. CDR3 residues: CASSFGGLGGYTF. The CDR3 DNA follows: TGTGCCAGCAGCTTCGGGGGTTTAGGTGGCTACACCTTC.

The chain has TRBV7-3 and TRBJ2-3; a weak D match, TRBD2 (7 bases). V lost 5 bases, J lost 1 base, and 16 bases lay in between. Germline V gene sequence: CDR1 SGHTA, CDR2 FQGTGA. This CDR3 comprises 16 residues. The CDR3 DNA reads as TGTGCCAGCAGCCTCATGGGGGGGCTAGGCACAGATACGCAGTATTTT. It codes for CASSLMGGLGTDTQYF.

In its sample, this clonotype was seen a few times. The chain combines TRBV3-1 with TRBJ1-2; D is perhaps TRBD1 (5 bases). The CDR3 has 14 amino acids. Trimming shortened V by 4 bases and J by 8 bases, and 17 bases separated the two germline ends. CDR1 LGHDT and CDR2 YNNKEL come from the germline V gene (reference sequence). In DNA, the CDR3 is TGTGCCAGCAGCCCTAATGACGGTCGGGGCGGCTACACCTTC. Its protein is CASSPNDGRGGYTF.

This clonotype was seen a few times. The chain is built from TRBV6-1 and TRBJ1-5, with no clear D. There are 14 residues in the CDR3. Trimming removed 6 bases at V and 8 bases at J, with 17 bases between. Germline-derived CDR1 and CDR2 are MNHNS and SASEGT. CDR3 nucleotides: TGTGCCAGCAGCCCCGGGCTCCCAAGCAAGCCCCAGCATTTT. Encoded protein: CASSPGLPSKPQHF.

CDR3 residues: CASVQGASGYGYTF. The CDR3 DNA reads as TGTGCCAGTGTACAGGGGGCTTCGGGCTATGGCTACACCTTC. This chain links TRBV19 with TRBJ1-2; 9 nucleotides match TRBD1. Germline assignment: CDR1 LNHDA and CDR2 SQIVND (reference sequence). V was pared by 8 bases and J by 4 bases, with 8 bases of the junction left unmatched. CDR3 size: 14 residues.

V and J are TRBV20-1 and TRBJ1-5, with a possible D match to TRBD1 (5 bases). The CDR3 contains 15 residues. V dropped 3 bases and J dropped 0 bases, with 12 bases sitting between them. In germline, CDR1 is DFQATT, CDR2 SNEGSKA (reference sequence). The CDR3 bases are TGCAGTGCTAGTGCCGACAGTTATAGCAATCAGCCCCAGCATTTT. Translated: CSASADSYSNQPQHF.

The rearrangement joins TRBV29-1 to TRBJ1-2, with 11 bases matching TRBD1. After removal of 6 bases from V and 6 bases from J, the junction contained 6 bases not matched to a gene. From germline, CDR1 is SQVTM and CDR2 ANQGSEA. This CDR3 region has 13 residues. The CDR3 region is CSVRTGGFDGYTF. The CDR3 DNA sequence: TGCAGCGTAAGGACAGGGGGCTTCGATGGCTACACCTTC.